This T cell receptor beta chain was documented in a study of technical replicates of blood from several donors. The CDR3 spans 13 residues. CDR1 MNHEY and CDR2 SVGAGI come from the germline V gene. V trimming: 6 bases; J trimming: 6 bases; junction bases outside the gene matches: 2. Measured with immunoSEQ multiplex PCR; TCRdb has only the in-frame clones, and not every one. Of about 71,000 clones in the sample, more than 90% were seen once. Material for sequencing was T cells isolated from PBMCs. The receptor was isolated from a human donor in good health. The chain links TRBV6-5 to TRBJ2-1; 10 bases agree with TRBD1. CDR3 sequence (DNA): TGTGCCAGCAGAAGACAGGGGGCCAATGAGCAGTTCTTC. Translation gives CASRRQGANEQFF.